Below, one TCR beta chain is given with its context. A second PCR of roughly 7 to 11 cycles used a sample-barcoded 5' primer and a J-beta primer mix. Using its own MiXCR run on the 5' RACE reads, TCRdb lists one record per CDR3 protein. The data hold hundreds of thousands of distinct CDR3 sequences, with about 36% observed a single time. The entry originates in a study of blood T cells in healthy people across ages. The V end was cut by 1 base, the J end by 2 bases, with 11 bases between. Germline lookup yields CDR1 MGHRA and CDR2 YSYEKL. The CDR3 totals 16 residues. The sequence came from a man aged 18 to 30 in good health. The chain is built from TRBV4-1 and TRBJ2-2; maybe TRBD1 (6 bases). Material: blood. In DNA form, the CDR3 reads TGCGCCAGCAGCCAAGGATCAGGGGAAAACACCGGGGAGCTGTTTTTT. Residues: CASSQGSGENTGELFF.